This T cell receptor beta chain was retrieved from a study of cytomegalovirus exposure and HLA in healthy donors. Study-wide results and caveats: Presence/absence comparisons presumed near-even sequencing depth among donors.

PCR primers comprised 60 Vbeta and 13 Jbeta primers. Repertoires were generated with immunoSEQ multiplex PCR, while TCRdb's copy carries only in-frame clones and drops some. The data show 120,000 or so clones, with around 72% seen just once and approximately 3.5% held by the top ten. All donors participated as healthy donors of bone marrow. The study sampled nominally healthy donors, though unrecorded immune exposures were likely. Remarks on this clone: Its antigen is undetermined.

The length of the CDR3 is 18 residues. The J segment lost 3 bases and the V segment lost 3 bases, leaving 13 bases of the junction unmatched. Germline V CDR1 and CDR2: SGHTA, FQGNSA. The chain couples TRBV7-2 to TRBJ2-1; 8 bases fit TRBD1. The source material was PBMCs. This clonotype was obtained from a man aged 25 to 40 in good health and CMV-seronegative. CDR3 sequence: CASSLLRQGSIVYNEQFF. The CDR3 DNA follows: TGTGCCAGCAGCTTGTTAAGACAGGGGTCAATTGTCTACAATGAGCAGTTCTTC.